A single sample gave rise to the 20 T cell receptor beta chains below, sequenced in a study of blood T cell repertoires in COVID-19. Some clones are missing from TCRdb's copy, which holds only in-frame ones; the method was immunoSEQ multiplex PCR. This sample yields fewer than 65,000 clones, of which 85% to 90% are seen a single time; 6.5% belongs to the top ten. The sequenced material came from peripheral blood. These receptor sequences come from a man aged 55-75 years with acute or convalescent COVID-19.

V is TRBV10-2 and J is TRBJ1-1; TRBD1 matches 11 bases. Germline V lookup: CDR1 WSHSY, CDR2 SAAADI. V was clipped by 6 bases and J by 5 bases; unmatched bases: 2. The CDR3 is 13 amino acids. The CDR3 is CASRGQGVTEAFF. The CDR3 DNA sequence: TGCGCCAGCAGGGGACAGGGGGTGACTGAAGCTTTCTTT.

The chain links TRBV10-2 to TRBJ2-3, with D perhaps TRBD1 (5 bases). Germline CDR1 reads WSHSY; CDR2 reads SAAADI. The CDR3 sequence is 14 residues long. V dropped 5 bases and J dropped 5 bases, with 14 bases sitting between them. The CDR3 is CASSMTEVGDTQYF. The CDR3 DNA sequence: TGCGCCAGCAGTATGACAGAAGTTGGAGATACGCAGTATTTT.

The chain has TRBV3-1 (or the pseudogene TRBV3-2) and TRBJ1-1; D not resolved. The germline CDR1 and CDR2 sequences are LGHDT and YNNKEL (reference sequence). CDR3 length: 14 amino acids. V was cut by 5 bases and J by 10 bases, with 20 bases left in between. CDR3 in amino acids: CASSTRSTGSGAFF. The CDR3, as DNA: TGTGCCAGCAGCACTAGAAGCACGGGGTCGGGAGCTTTCTTT.

V gene TRBV19 combines with J gene TRBJ1-1, with D unresolved. The CDR3 contains 14 residues. CDR1 LNHDA and CDR2 SQIVND come from the germline V gene (reference sequence). Trimming cost V 2 bases and J 3 bases, with 10 bases left between them. The CDR3: CASSIRMRDTEAFF. CDR3 nucleotides: TGTGCCAGTAGTATACGTATGAGGGACACTGAAGCTTTCTTT.

CDR3 sequence (DNA): TGTGCCAGCAGTTCCCCGGGACTAGCGAGATACAATGAGCAGTTCTTC. Its protein product is CASSSPGLARYNEQFF. The J gene is TRBJ2-1, the V gene TRBV28; 10 nucleotides align to TRBD2. Germline CDR1 reads MDHEN; CDR2 reads SYDVKM. Trimming at V came to 4 bases and at J to 4 bases, leaving 7 bases not matched to a gene. The CDR3 contains 16 residues.

V gene TRBV6-5 combines with J gene TRBJ1-3; D call uncertain. Per germline, CDR1 MNHEY and CDR2 SVGAGI. The CDR3 consists of 16 residues. The V end was cut by 4 bases, the J end by 0 bases, with 13 bases between. The CDR3 DNA sequence: TGTGCCAGCAGTTCCGTTGGTAGACTCTCTGGAAACACCATATATTTT. Protein sequence: CASSSVGRLSGNTIYF.

This clone appeared once. This chain connects TRBV5-1 to TRBJ1-1; 7 positions agree with TRBD1. The J segment lost 1 base and the V segment lost 2 bases, leaving 2 bases of the junction unmatched. Germline CDR1 reads SGHRS; CDR2 reads YFSETQ. The length of the CDR3 is 14 residues. The CDR3 loop is CASSLNRGNTEAFF. CDR3 bases: TGCGCCAGCAGCTTAAACAGGGGGAACACTGAAGCTTTCTTT. Variable domain in full (rest from reference TRBV5-1 and TRBJ1-1): KAGVTQTPRYLIKTRGQQVTLSCSPISGHRSVSWYQQTPGQGLQFLFEYFSETQRNKGNFPGRFSGRQFSNSRSEMNVSTLELGDSALYLCASSLNRGNTEAFFGQGTRLTVV.

The chain is built from TRBV13 and TRBJ2-3, with D unclear. CDR1 is PRHDT and CDR2 is FYEKMQ in the germline V gene (reference sequence). Trimming took off 2 bases at V and 3 bases at J, with 6 bases between the two ends. This CDR3 is 13 amino acids long. This CDR3 is CASSLPETDTQYF. The CDR3 DNA reads as TGTGCCAGCAGCTTACCGGAGACAGATACGCAGTATTTT.

V is TRBV28 and J is TRBJ2-7, with 11 bases aligning to TRBD2. The CDR3 runs to 18 residues. Germline V gives CDR1 MDHEN, CDR2 SYDVKM. V lost 6 bases and J lost 0; bases outside the gene matches: 13. The CDR3 coding sequence is TGTGCCAGCAGCCAAATGCCACTAGCGGGAGTGAGCTCCTACGAGCAGTACTTC. It is translated as CASSQMPLAGVSSYEQYF. Full variable domain (missing parts from reference TRBV28 and TRBJ2-7): DVKVTQSSRYLVKRTGEKVFLECVQDMDHENMFWYRQDPGLGLRLIYFSYDVKMKEKGDIPEGYSVSREKKERFSLILESASTNQTSMYLCASSQMPLAGVSSYEQYFGPGTRLTVT.

This chain connects TRBV5-8 to TRBJ1-1; weak D call: TRBD1 (6 bases). This CDR3 is built from 14 residues. Germline V gene lookup returns CDR1 SGHTS and CDR2 YDEGEE. V lost 7 bases, J lost 5 bases, and 18 bases lay in between. CDR3 nucleotides: TGTGCCAGCGTGAACGATGGGGGCTCTACTGAAGCTTTCTTT. Amino acids: CASVNDGGSTEAFF.

The chain employs TRBV28 and TRBJ2-7; D gene uncertain. V shed 1 base and J shed 1 base, with 8 bases lying between them. The CDR3 is 14 amino acids. Germline CDR1 reads MDHEN; CDR2 reads SYDVKM. CDR3 region: CASSLSRFSYEQYF. CDR3 bases: TGTGCCAGCAGTTTATCCAGGTTTTCCTACGAGCAGTACTTC. The full variable domain, rest sourced from reference TRBV28 and TRBJ2-7, is DVKVTQSSRYLVKRTGEKVFLECVQDMDHENMFWYRQDPGLGLRLIYFSYDVKMKEKGDIPEGYSVSREKKERFSLILESASTNQTSMYLCASSLSRFSYEQYFGPGTRLTVT.

The chain couples TRBV30 to TRBJ2-1; 8 nucleotides align to TRBD2. Trimming at V came to 4 bases and at J to 6 bases, leaving 5 bases not matched to a gene. Germline loops: CDR1 GTSNPN, CDR2 SVGIG (reference sequence). The CDR3 length is 13 residues. The CDR3: CAWTGLAPNEQFF. The CDR3 DNA is TGTGCCTGGACCGGACTAGCCCCCAATGAGCAGTTCTTC.

The V and J genes are TRBV27 and TRBJ2-2, with 7 bases fitting TRBD1. CDR1 and CDR2 from the germline V gene are MNHEY and SMNVEV (reference sequence). V shed 5 bases and J 5 bases; nucleotides not matched to a gene: 5. The CDR3 contains 14 residues. The CDR3 DNA is TGTGCCAGCAGTAAAGACAGGGCGACCGGGGAGCTGTTTTTT. This encodes CASSKDRATGELFF.

The chain couples TRBV18 to TRBJ2-6; D perhaps matches TRBD2 (7 bases). The CDR3 loop spans 18 amino acids. The germline V gene has CDR1 KGHSH and CDR2 LQKENI. The V gene lost 2 bases and the J gene lost 0 bases, with 14 bases spanning the gap. CDR3: CASSPMGAGASGANVLTF. CDR3 in DNA: TGTGCCAGCTCACCAATGGGGGCGGGAGCCTCTGGGGCCAACGTCCTGACTTTC.

This clone was recorded a few times. This chain connects TRBV28 to TRBJ2-7; TRBD1 might be the D (5 bases). V was cut by 3 bases and J by 4 bases, with 16 bases left in between. This CDR3 has 15 amino acids. Germline V gives CDR1 MDHEN, CDR2 SYDVKM. CDR3 coding DNA: TGTGCCAGCAGTTTGGTTGGCAGGGCAGGGTACGAGCAGTACTTC. Its protein is CASSLVGRAGYEQYF. The full variable domain, rest sourced from reference TRBV28 and TRBJ2-7, is DVKVTQSSRYLVKRTGEKVFLECVQDMDHENMFWYRQDPGLGLRLIYFSYDVKMKEKGDIPEGYSVSREKKERFSLILESASTNQTSMYLCASSLVGRAGYEQYFGPGTRLTVT.

As for this clone: Within the sample, other DNA sequences also encode this same CDR3. The chain uses TRBV28 and TRBJ1-1, with D possibly being TRBD1 (5 bases). Germline assignment: CDR1 MDHEN and CDR2 SYDVKM. Trimming stripped 3 bases from V and 1 base from J, with 6 bases between. CDR3 length equals 13 residues. CDR3 sequence (DNA): TGTGCCAGCAGTTTGACAGAGAACACTGAAGCTTTCTTT. Encoded protein: CASSLTENTEAFF.

This chain joins TRBV30 and TRBJ1-6; maybe TRBD1 (6 bases). Germline CDR1 and CDR2: GTSNPN and SVGIG (reference sequence). The CDR3 covers 16 residues. Trimming removed 1 base from V and 6 bases from J, with 16 bases in between. The CDR3 is CAWSGLGGPFNSPLHF. CDR3 bases: TGTGCCTGGAGTGGGTTGGGGGGGCCGTTTAATTCACCCCTCCACTTT. The complete variable domain, with remaining parts taken from reference TRBV30 and TRBJ1-6, reads SQTIHQWPATLVQPVGSPLSLECTVEGTSNPNLYWYRQAAGRGLQLLFYSVGIGQISSEVPQNLSASRPQDRQFILSSKKLLLSDSGFYLCAWSGLGGPFNSPLHFGNGTRLTVT.

The chain recombines TRBV5-6 with TRBJ2-1, with D tentatively TRBD2 (6 bases). The CDR3 is 12 amino acids. CDR1 is SGHDT, CDR2 YYEEEE, per germline. Trimming left V 6 bases short and J 10 bases short, with 14 bases between. Written as DNA, the CDR3 is TGTGCCAGCACGGTGGGCCGGGGGGAGCAGTTCTTC. Its protein product is CASTVGRGEQFF.

The chain has TRBV3-1 (or the pseudogene TRBV3-2) and TRBJ2-1; no firm D call. Per germline, CDR1 LGHDT and CDR2 YNNKEL (reference sequence). V lost 2 bases and J lost 3, with 8 bases in between. The CDR3 has 14 amino acids. The CDR3 is CASSQSPYYNEQFF. The CDR3 nucleotides read TGTGCCAGCAGCCAATCCCCGTACTACAATGAGCAGTTCTTC.

The chain uses TRBV6-4 and TRBJ1-5; TRBD1 matches 7 bases. Germline loops: CDR1 MRHNA, CDR2 SNTAGT. The V and J ends lost 5 bases and 0 bases, in that order; junction bases with no gene match: 4. This CDR3 has 15 amino acids. CDR3 sequence reads: CASSMTGNSNQPQHF. CDR3 DNA sequence: TGTGCCAGCAGTATGACAGGGAATAGCAATCAGCCCCAGCATTTT.